This paragraph reports one T cell receptor beta chain. The antigen is unknown. A much larger clone differs by one base, so this may be a read error. There are 14 residues in the CDR3. The germline CDR1 and CDR2 sequences are DFQATT and SNEGSKA (reference sequence). V lost 6 bases and J lost 3; bases outside the gene matches: 11. After constant-region reverse-primer amplification, full-length variable regions underwent semi-nested PCR with Nested Universal Primer A. One entry per CDR3 protein, called by TCRdb with MiXCR from the 5' RACE reads. Among 20,000 to 25,000 distinct CDR3 sequences listed, under 40% were seen once. Study outcomes and limitations: The larger cohort examined one V-J beta rearrangement, not whole repertoires.

The V gene is TRBV20-1, the J gene TRBJ2-7; TRBD1 agrees at 7 bases. The sequence was obtained from a female donor with breast cancer. Specimen: tumor-infiltrating naive CD4+ T cells sorted from the breast tumor. Sample subset: naive CD4+ T cells, CD4+CD45RA+CD25-. CDR3 sequence reads: CSATGTEVHYEQYF. The CDR3 DNA sequence: TGCAGTGCGACCGGGACAGAGGTTCACTACGAGCAGTACTTC.